These T cell receptor beta chains were read from a single sample in a study of shared clonotypes between healthy human individuals. Sequencing used immunoSEQ multiplex PCR; TCRdb keeps in-frame clones, though not all of them. The table shows nearly 2 million clones, with less than 95% occurring only once. Sequences were obtained from naive CD8+ T cells sorted from blood. The receptors here all came from a man aged 18-30 years in good health. The CDR3 runs from the conserved cysteine through the conserved F or W.

j_call: TRBJ1-4
v_call: TRBV6-1
cdr3_aa: CASSDGTGYEKLFF

j_call: TRBJ2-1
v_call: TRBV9
cdr3_aa: CASSVAPEEEGVFEQFF

j_call: TRBJ1-5
v_call: TRBV27
cdr3_aa: CASSLVSSQPQHF

j_call: TRBJ2-1
v_call: TRBV11-2
cdr3_aa: CASSPPSHEQFF

j_call: TRBJ2-2
v_call: TRBV6-6
cdr3_aa: CASSFSRTGELFF

j_call: TRBJ2-2
v_call: TRBV4-2
cdr3_aa: CASSPDNTGELFF

j_call: TRBJ1-2
v_call: TRBV2
cdr3_aa: CASSELGDGYTF

j_call: TRBJ1-4
v_call: TRBV6-4
cdr3_aa: CASSAGTTGIMELFF

j_call: TRBJ1-3
v_call: TRBV30
cdr3_aa: CAWSADTENTIYF

j_call: TRBJ2-3
v_call: TRBV10-1
cdr3_aa: CASSEGSLTDTQYF

j_call: TRBJ2-3
v_call: TRBV7-2
cdr3_aa: CASSNPGTDLTDTQYF

j_call: TRBJ1-3
v_call: TRBV4-3
cdr3_aa: CASSQDLGLQSGNTIYF

j_call: TRBJ1-4
v_call: TRBV29-1
cdr3_aa: CSVERPGSEKLFF

j_call: TRBJ2-7
v_call: TRBV13
cdr3_aa: CASSSGQLHYEQYF

j_call: TRBJ2-3
v_call: TRBV6-5
cdr3_aa: CASSYAGEADTQYF

j_call: TRBJ2-3
v_call: TRBV15
cdr3_aa: CATREQGTDTQYF

j_call: TRBJ1-2
v_call: TRBV5-1
cdr3_aa: CASSVSGGEGYTF

j_call: TRBJ1-2
v_call: TRBV6-5
cdr3_aa: CASSFSTGESNYGYTF

j_call: TRBJ1-5
v_call: TRBV15
cdr3_aa: CATSPDRGINQPQHF

j_call: TRBJ2-5
v_call: TRBV5-1
cdr3_aa: CASSLVIGGAEETQYF

j_call: TRBJ1-1
v_call: TRBV27
cdr3_aa: CASSLEGDMNTEAFF

j_call: TRBJ2-2
v_call: TRBV11-3
cdr3_aa: CASSLGEAANTGELFF

j_call: TRBJ2-1
v_call: TRBV7-6
cdr3_aa: CASRHSSGVAGVEQFF

j_call: TRBJ2-2
v_call: TRBV6-6
cdr3_aa: CASSYSPNTGELFF

j_call: TRBJ1-1
v_call: TRBV27
cdr3_aa: CASSASPTGGVTEAFF

j_call: TRBJ2-7
v_call: TRBV11-2
cdr3_aa: CASSLGGAGDEQYF

j_call: TRBJ2-7
v_call: TRBV21-1
cdr3_aa: CASSKAGGGPQLHSSYEQYF

j_call: TRBJ2-7
v_call: TRBV4-3
cdr3_aa: CASSLGQGSYEQYF

j_call: TRBJ2-5
v_call: TRBV2
cdr3_aa: CASSQIVKYQETQYF

j_call: TRBJ2-7
v_call: TRBV4-1
cdr3_aa: CASSLGQVDEQYF

j_call: TRBJ2-7
v_call: TRBV6-1
cdr3_aa: CASSVSRGGYEQYF

j_call: TRBJ1-1
v_call: TRBV19
cdr3_aa: CASSGLSGQGVGNTEAFF

j_call: TRBJ1-2
v_call: TRBV9
cdr3_aa: CASSVEPEGVNYGYTF

j_call: TRBJ2-4
v_call: TRBV15
cdr3_aa: CATSRDLGYGGKNIQYF

j_call: TRBJ1-1
v_call: TRBV6-1
cdr3_aa: CASSGTDRNEAFF

j_call: TRBJ1-6
v_call: TRBV25-1
cdr3_aa: CASSDERIGSYNSPLHF

j_call: TRBJ2-7
v_call: TRBV6-5
cdr3_aa: CASSDDSLTTEQYF

j_call: TRBJ2-2
v_call: TRBV13
cdr3_aa: CASSSTGPGELFF

j_call: TRBJ2-7
v_call: TRBV14
cdr3_aa: CASSQDLRREQYF

j_call: TRBJ2-1
v_call: TRBV6-1
cdr3_aa: CASSGYSGEIYNEQFF

j_call: TRBJ2-7
v_call: TRBV30
cdr3_aa: CAWSPRTLRTYEQYF

j_call: TRBJ1-2
v_call: TRBV29-1
cdr3_aa: CSVGALGRDYYGYTF

j_call: TRBJ1-4
v_call: TRBV6-5
cdr3_aa: CASSTGQGLEKLFF

j_call: TRBJ2-7
v_call: TRBV4-1
cdr3_aa: CASSQDWNPHYEQYF

j_call: TRBJ2-2
v_call: TRBV5-4
cdr3_aa: CASSEESKAGELFF

j_call: TRBJ2-7
v_call: TRBV30
cdr3_aa: CACSRDGSYEQYF

j_call: TRBJ2-2
v_call: TRBV28
cdr3_aa: CASSPPGQGSTGELFF

j_call: TRBJ1-1
v_call: TRBV6-1
cdr3_aa: CASSSPVGFTEAFF

j_call: TRBJ1-2
v_call: TRBV7-9
cdr3_aa: CASSLSIISSDHGYTF

j_call: TRBJ2-5
v_call: TRBV19
cdr3_aa: CASSGQIRMTSGETQYF

j_call: TRBJ2-2
v_call: TRBV27
cdr3_aa: CASSLVLAGGRSGELFF

j_call: TRBJ1-5
v_call: TRBV27
cdr3_aa: CASSKPNQPQHF

j_call: TRBJ2-7
v_call: TRBV27
cdr3_aa: CASCTSGGLSYEQYF

j_call: TRBJ1-1
v_call: TRBV7-9
cdr3_aa: CASSLAGDVTEAFF